The 26 T cell receptor beta chains below were found in one sample sequenced in a study of T-cell reconstitution after alpha-beta-depleted transplantation in children. A library of TCRbeta sequences, prepared with unique molecular identifiers, was generated. TCRdb reprocessed the PCR reads via MiXCR and lists one record per CDR3 protein. The table records about 690,000 distinct CDR3 sequences, around a sixth of them present only once. The material sequenced was PBMCs from the stem cell graft donor, taken from the stem cell graft. The receptors here all came from a human donor who donated a stem cell graft to a child with acute myeloid leukemia.

The chain recombines TRBV7-2 with TRBJ1-1, with a possible D match to TRBD1 (5 bases). The CDR3 is 16 residues long. Germline CDR1 is SGHTA and CDR2 is FQGNSA. V was shortened by 4 bases and J by 0 bases, with 15 bases between the two germline ends. CDR3 residues: CASSWTGTAMNTEAFF. For the CDR3, the DNA is TGTGCCAGCAGCTGGACCGGGACCGCCATGAACACTGAAGCTTTCTTT. The complete variable domain, with remaining parts taken from reference TRBV7-2 and TRBJ1-1, reads GAGVSQSPSNKVTEKGKDVELRCDPISGHTALYWYRQSLGQGLEFLIYFQGNSAPDKSGLPSDRFSAERTGGSVSTLTIQRTQQEDSAVYLCASSWTGTAMNTEAFFGQGTRLTVV.

The chain recombines TRBV5-4 with TRBJ1-4, with D possibly being TRBD1 (5 bases). Germline values: CDR1 SGHNT, CDR2 YYREEE (reference sequence). Trimming stripped 1 base from V and 8 bases from J, with 27 bases between. CDR3 length equals 19 residues. Here the CDR3 reads CASSLTPMTATRGWEKLFF. In nucleotides, the CDR3 is TGTGCCAGCAGCTTGACCCCTATGACAGCCACCAGAGGATGGGAAAAACTGTTTTTT.

This clonotype has a handful of counts. The V call is TRBV12-3 or TRBV12-4, the J call TRBJ2-7; TRBD2 matches 7 bases. Trimming removed 3 bases from V and 1 base from J; junction bases left unmatched: 6. This CDR3 has 15 amino acids. The CDR3 bases are TGTGCCAGCAGTTTTCGGGGGGATTTGTCCTACGAGCAGTACTTC. As protein: CASSFRGDLSYEQYF.

V usage is TRBV6-1 and J usage is TRBJ1-5; D is uncertain. Germline CDR1 and CDR2: MNHNS and SASEGT. Trimming pared 2 bases from V and 6 bases from J, leaving 5 bases between. The CDR3 spans 12 residues. The CDR3 DNA sequence: TGTGCCAGCAGTGAAAATCTTCAGCCCCAGCATTTT. The encoded protein is CASSENLQPQHF.

The chain carries TRBV7-2 and TRBJ1-1, with D possibly TRBD1 on 5 matching bases. Trimming took 6 bases from V and 1 from J, leaving 15 bases between them. CDR1 is SGHTA, CDR2 FQGNSA, per germline. The CDR3 consists of 15 residues. The CDR3 spells CASSQPGEENTEAFF. DNA of the CDR3: TGTGCCAGCAGTCAGCCGGGGGAGGAGAACACTGAAGCTTTCTTT.

This clonotype appeared a few times. V gene TRBV9 combines with J gene TRBJ2-1, with 7 positions matching TRBD2. The CDR3 is 15 residues long. The V and J ends lost 0 bases and 5 bases, in that order; junction bases with no gene match: 5. Germline-derived CDR1 and CDR2 are SGDLS and YYNGEE. This chain's CDR3 is CASSVVGGSHNEQFF. The CDR3 DNA reads TGTGCCAGCAGCGTAGTCGGGGGGTCCCACAATGAGCAGTTCTTC.

This clonotype was seen a handful of times. The genes are TRBV12-3 or TRBV12-4 and TRBJ1-2; unclear D gene. V was shortened by 5 bases and J by 4 bases, with 11 bases between the two germline ends. The CDR3 runs to 13 residues. The CDR3 reads CASSIESVYGYTF. The CDR3 region has the DNA TGTGCCAGCAGTATCGAGTCCGTCTATGGCTACACCTTC.

The table lists this clonotype with a count of one. The genes are TRBV27 and TRBJ2-5; the D is unclear. CDR1 and CDR2 (germline): MNHEY, SMNVEV (reference sequence). There are 13 residues in the CDR3. Trimming pared 5 bases from V and 7 bases from J, leaving 14 bases between. This chain's CDR3 is CASSTQAFGTQYF. The CDR3, as DNA: TGTGCCAGCAGTACCCAGGCATTTGGGACCCAGTACTTC.

The gene calls are TRBV7-2 and TRBJ2-1; 10 bases are shared with TRBD1. The germline CDR1 and CDR2 sequences are SGHTA and FQGNSA. After removal of 7 bases from V and 10 bases from J, the junction contained 10 bases not matched to a gene. The CDR3 covers 14 residues. Here the CDR3 DNA reads TGTGCCAGCACTTCCGGGACAGGGGTGGGGGAGCAGTTCTTC. Amino acids: CASTSGTGVGEQFF.

V and J are TRBV7-2 and TRBJ2-1; tentatively, D is TRBD2 (6 bases). V lost 6 bases, J lost 8 bases, and 11 bases lay in between. The CDR3 length is 12 residues. CDR1 is SGHTA, CDR2 FQGNSA, per germline. As DNA, the CDR3 is TGTGCCAGCAGGTCTGCGGGGTATGAGCAGTTCTTC. Its translation: CASRSAGYEQFF.

This clonotype came up a few times. This chain connects TRBV12-3 or TRBV12-4 to TRBJ1-2; 8 positions agree with TRBD1. The CDR3 spans 15 residues. V gave up 6 bases and J gave up 5 bases; unmatched junction bases: 11. DNA of the CDR3: TGTGCCAGCAGACCGCCGGGACAGGTTTCTTATGGCTACACCTTC. As protein: CASRPPGQVSYGYTF.

This clonotype was detected ten times or more. The chain uses TRBV4-2 and TRBJ1-3, with a possible D match to TRBD1 (5 bases). CDR1 and CDR2 (germline): LGHNA, YNFKEQ. The ends were cut back, 11 bases at V and 4 bases at J, with 18 bases in the middle. The CDR3 runs 14 residues. The DNA for the CDR3 is TGTGCCTCTCAAAGGGGCATGGGAGGAAACACCATATATTTT. Translation: CASQRGMGGNTIYF.

This clonotype was picked up many times. CDR3 DNA: TGCAGCGGGCGGCCAGACAGGGGGAACACTGAAGCTTTCTTT. This encodes CSGRPDRGNTEAFF. The chain links TRBV29-1 to TRBJ1-1; 8 bases match TRBD1. CDR3 length equals 14 residues. Germline CDR1 reads SQVTM; CDR2 reads ANQGSEA. J gave up 1 base and V 7 bases, and 8 bases lay outside the gene matches.

This clonotype was recorded many times. DNA of the CDR3: TGCAGTGCTGCCGAAAGGGAGCCCCAGCATTTT. Protein product: CSAAEREPQHF. The chain uses TRBV20-1 and TRBJ1-5; D is ambiguous. Trimming left V 5 bases short and J 8 bases short, with 10 bases between. Germline V CDR1 and CDR2: DFQATT, SNEGSKA (reference sequence). This CDR3 has 11 residues.

In the case of this clonotype: A much more abundant neighbour one base away suggests this may be a read error. The rearrangement joins TRBV20-1 to TRBJ2-5; D gene uncertain. Trimming removed 7 bases from V and 5 bases from J, with 8 bases in between. Germline V gives CDR1 DFQATT, CDR2 SNEGSKA (reference sequence). This CDR3 has 10 residues. The CDR3 region is CSVPEETQYF. The CDR3 nucleotides are TGCAGTGTTCCGGAGGAGACCCAGTACTTC.

The chain carries TRBV20-1 and TRBJ2-7; the D gene is possibly TRBD2 (7 bases). Germline V gene lookup returns CDR1 DFQATT and CDR2 SNEGSKA (reference sequence). Trimming took off 8 bases at V and 3 bases at J, with 14 bases between the two ends. CDR3 length: 12 amino acids. CDR3 sequence (DNA): TGCAGTCCCAAGGGGGGGGGCTACGAGCAGTACGTC. Translated: CSPKGGGYEQYV.

Many counts were recorded for this clonotype. The J gene is TRBJ1-5, the V gene TRBV20-1; D gene unclear. Germline V gene data show CDR1 as DFQATT and CDR2 as SNEGSKA (reference sequence). The CDR3 spans 16 residues. V lost 6 bases, J lost 1 base, and 19 bases lay in between. The DNA of the CDR3 is TGCAGTGCGGCTGTGTACGCTGGGTGGAGCAATCAGCCCCAGCATTTT. This gives the protein CSAAVYAGWSNQPQHF.

This clonotype was seen a few times. J is TRBJ2-7 and V is TRBV5-1; 8 bases map to TRBD2. J lost 2 bases, V lost 2 bases, and 12 bases had no gene match. CDR1 and CDR2 from the germline V gene are SGHRS and YFSETQ. The CDR3 totals 17 residues. CDR3 residues: CASSFGLAVRITYEQYV. CDR3 DNA sequence: TGCGCCAGCAGCTTTGGACTAGCCGTTCGTATCACCTACGAGCAGTACGTC.

A word on this clonotype: A much larger clone differs from this one at a single base, so this may be a read error. The gene calls are TRBV10-3 and TRBJ2-7, with D perhaps being TRBD1 or TRBD2 (5 bases each). CDR3 length equals 15 residues. Per germline, CDR1 ENHRY and CDR2 SYGVKD. V dropped 5 bases and J dropped 2 bases, with 16 bases sitting between them. The CDR3 nucleotides read TGTGCCATCAGTCGAGGGACGGAGCAGCCCTACGAGCAGTACTTC. This codes for CAISRGTEQPYEQYF.

The J gene is TRBJ2-3, the V gene TRBV20-1; 10 bases fit TRBD1. The J segment lost 0 bases and the V segment lost 6 bases, leaving 9 bases of the junction unmatched. Germline-derived CDR1 and CDR2 are DFQATT and SNEGSKA (reference sequence). CDR3 length equals 16 residues. Here the CDR3 reads CSAQPRQGASTDTQYF. In nucleotides, the CDR3 is TGCAGTGCCCAGCCCCGACAGGGGGCGAGCACAGATACGCAGTATTTT.

This clonotype was recorded many times. This chain uses TRBV12-3 or TRBV12-4 with TRBJ2-1, with unresolved D. This CDR3 is 14 amino acids long. Trimming stripped 5 bases from V and 7 bases from J, with 15 bases between. This CDR3 reads CASSTDGRGNEQFF. DNA for the CDR3: TGTGCCAGCAGTACTGATGGCCGTGGAAATGAGCAGTTCTTC.

This clonotype was counted a few times. This chain links TRBV11-2 with TRBJ2-5, with 8 bases lining up with TRBD2. Trimming removed 4 bases from V and 7 bases from J; junction bases left unmatched: 14. Germline V gives CDR1 SGHAT, CDR2 FQNNGV. The CDR3 covers 16 residues. Written as DNA, the CDR3 is TGTGCCAGCAGCTCCAGTACTGGCGGGGGGCGCTGGACCCAGTACTTC. This sequence encodes CASSSSTGGGRWTQYF.

This clonotype was detected only a few times. The rearrangement uses TRBV12-3 or TRBV12-4 and TRBJ1-2, with 7 bases matching TRBD1. This CDR3 region has 15 residues. V shed 0 bases and J 6 bases; nucleotides not matched to a gene: 7. The CDR3 sequence is CASSLARGTANGYTF. In DNA form, the CDR3 reads TGTGCCAGCAGTTTAGCGCGCGGGACAGCGAATGGCTACACCTTC.

This clonotype was recorded a few times. The chain combines TRBV9 with TRBJ2-3, with 7 bases aligning to TRBD1. The CDR3 has 14 amino acids. Germline V lookup: CDR1 SGDLS, CDR2 YYNGEE. V shed 4 bases and J 3 bases; nucleotides not matched to a gene: 5. The CDR3 is CASSPRGQTDTQYF. CDR3 nucleotides: TGTGCCAGCAGCCCCCGGGGACAGACAGATACGCAGTATTTT.

Ten or more counts support this clonotype. The chain combines TRBV4-2 with TRBJ2-1; D is possibly TRBD2 (6 bases). The germline V and J ends were trimmed by 0 bases and 15 bases, with 15 bases remaining between them. The CDR3 spans 13 residues. Germline CDR1 and CDR2: LGHNA and YNFKEQ. The CDR3 DNA is TGTGCCAGCAGCCAAGATTCCCGGCAAGCGGGGTTCTTC. Encoded protein: CASSQDSRQAGFF.

The chain carries TRBV20-1 and TRBJ2-1; D gene unclear. The CDR3 covers 17 residues. Germline lookup yields CDR1 DFQATT and CDR2 SNEGSKA (reference sequence). V was cut by 0 bases and J by 8 bases, with 23 bases left in between. CDR3: CSARDLALRLQSDEQFF. CDR3 nucleotides: TGCAGTGCTAGAGATTTGGCTTTGAGGTTACAAAGCGATGAGCAGTTCTTC.